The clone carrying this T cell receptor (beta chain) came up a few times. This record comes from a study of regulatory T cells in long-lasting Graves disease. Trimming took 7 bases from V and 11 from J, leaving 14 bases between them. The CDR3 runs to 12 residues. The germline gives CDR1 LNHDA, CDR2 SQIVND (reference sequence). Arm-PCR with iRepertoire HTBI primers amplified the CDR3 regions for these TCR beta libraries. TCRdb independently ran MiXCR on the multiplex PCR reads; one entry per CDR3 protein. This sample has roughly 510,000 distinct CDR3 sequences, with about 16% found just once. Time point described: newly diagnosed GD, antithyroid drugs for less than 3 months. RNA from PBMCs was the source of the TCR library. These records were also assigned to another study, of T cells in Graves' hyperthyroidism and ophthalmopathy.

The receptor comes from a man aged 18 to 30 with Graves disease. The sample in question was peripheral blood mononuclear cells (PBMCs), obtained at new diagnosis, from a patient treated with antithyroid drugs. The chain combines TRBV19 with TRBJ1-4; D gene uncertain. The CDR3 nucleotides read TGTGCCAGTACTATCGGGCAGATGAAACTGTTTTTT. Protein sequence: CASTIGQMKLFF. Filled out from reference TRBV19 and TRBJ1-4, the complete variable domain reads DGGITQSPKYLFRKEGQNVTLSCEQNLNHDAMYWYRQDPGQGLRLIYYSQIVNDFQKGDIAEGYSVSREKKESFPLTVTSAQKNPTAFYLCASTIGQMKLFFGSGTQLSVL.